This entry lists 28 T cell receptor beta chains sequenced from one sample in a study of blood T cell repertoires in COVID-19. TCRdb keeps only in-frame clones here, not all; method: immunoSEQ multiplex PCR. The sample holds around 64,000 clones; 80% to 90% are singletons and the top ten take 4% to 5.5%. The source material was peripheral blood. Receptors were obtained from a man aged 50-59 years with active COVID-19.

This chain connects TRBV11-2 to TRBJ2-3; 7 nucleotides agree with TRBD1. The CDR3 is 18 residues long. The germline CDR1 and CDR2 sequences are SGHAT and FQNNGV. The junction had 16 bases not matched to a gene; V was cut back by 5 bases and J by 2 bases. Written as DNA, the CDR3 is TGTGCCAGCAGCCCGCACCCGGATGGACAGGTAGACACAGATACGCAGTATTTT. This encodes CASSPHPDGQVDTDTQYF.

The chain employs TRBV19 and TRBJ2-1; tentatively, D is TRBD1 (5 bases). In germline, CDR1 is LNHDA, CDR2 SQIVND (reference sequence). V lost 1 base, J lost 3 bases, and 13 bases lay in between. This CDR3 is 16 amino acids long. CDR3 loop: CASSIVGAGFYNEQFF. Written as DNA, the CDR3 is TGTGCCAGTAGTATAGTAGGGGCAGGGTTCTACAATGAGCAGTTCTTC.

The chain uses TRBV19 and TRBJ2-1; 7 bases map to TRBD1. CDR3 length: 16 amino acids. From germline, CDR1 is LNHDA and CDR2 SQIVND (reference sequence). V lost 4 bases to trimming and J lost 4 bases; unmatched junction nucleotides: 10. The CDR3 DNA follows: TGTGCCAGTAGTACAGAGGGGGCTAGCAGATACAATGAGCAGTTCTTC. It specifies CASSTEGASRYNEQFF.

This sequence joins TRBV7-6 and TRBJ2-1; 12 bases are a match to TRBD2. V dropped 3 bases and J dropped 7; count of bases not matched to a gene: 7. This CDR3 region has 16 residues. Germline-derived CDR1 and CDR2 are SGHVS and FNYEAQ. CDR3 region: CASSLLTSGSMNEQFF. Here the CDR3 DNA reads TGTGCCAGCAGCTTGCTGACTAGCGGGAGTATGAATGAGCAGTTCTTC.

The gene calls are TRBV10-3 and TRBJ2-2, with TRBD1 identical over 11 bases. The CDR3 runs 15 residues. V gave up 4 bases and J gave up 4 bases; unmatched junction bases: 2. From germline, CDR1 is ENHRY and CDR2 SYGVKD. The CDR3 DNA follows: TGTGCCATCAGTGTCGGACAGGGGGCCACCGGGGAGCTGTTTTTT. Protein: CAISVGQGATGELFF.

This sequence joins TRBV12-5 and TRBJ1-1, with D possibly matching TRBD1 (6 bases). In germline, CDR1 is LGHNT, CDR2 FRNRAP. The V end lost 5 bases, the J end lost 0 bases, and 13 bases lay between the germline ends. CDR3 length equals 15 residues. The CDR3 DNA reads TGTGCTAGTGGTCCGGACAGCTACATGAACACTGAAGCTTTCTTT. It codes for CASGPDSYMNTEAFF. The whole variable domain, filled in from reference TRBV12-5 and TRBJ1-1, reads DARVTQTPRHKVTEMGQEVTMRCQPILGHNTVFWYRQTMMQGLELLAYFRNRAPLDDSGMPKDRFSAEMPDATLATLKIQPSEPRDSAVYFCASGPDSYMNTEAFFGQGTRLTVV.

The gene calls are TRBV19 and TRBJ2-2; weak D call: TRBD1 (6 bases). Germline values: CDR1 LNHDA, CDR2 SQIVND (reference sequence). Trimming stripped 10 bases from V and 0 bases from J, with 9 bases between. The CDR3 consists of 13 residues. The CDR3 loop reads CATGQPNTGELFF. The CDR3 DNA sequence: TGTGCCACCGGACAGCCGAACACCGGGGAGCTGTTTTTT. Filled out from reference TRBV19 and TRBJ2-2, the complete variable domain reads DGGITQSPKYLFRKEGQNVTLSCEQNLNHDAMYWYRQDPGQGLRLIYYSQIVNDFQKGDIAEGYSVSREKKESFPLTVTSAQKNPTAFYLCATGQPNTGELFFGEGSRLTVL.

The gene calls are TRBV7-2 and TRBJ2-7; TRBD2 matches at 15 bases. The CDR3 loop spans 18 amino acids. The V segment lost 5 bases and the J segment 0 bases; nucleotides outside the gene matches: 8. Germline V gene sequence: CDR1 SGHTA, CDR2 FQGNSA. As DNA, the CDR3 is TGTGCCAGCAGCACGGGACTAGCGGGAGGCCATAGCTCCTACGAGCAGTACTTC. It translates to CASSTGLAGGHSSYEQYF.

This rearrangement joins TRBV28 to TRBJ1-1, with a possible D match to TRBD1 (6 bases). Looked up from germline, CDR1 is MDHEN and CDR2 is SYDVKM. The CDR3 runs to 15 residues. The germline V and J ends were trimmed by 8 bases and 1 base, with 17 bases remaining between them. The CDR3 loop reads CASLPGHLRNTEAFF. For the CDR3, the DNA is TGTGCCAGCTTACCGGGACACCTAAGGAACACTGAAGCTTTCTTT.

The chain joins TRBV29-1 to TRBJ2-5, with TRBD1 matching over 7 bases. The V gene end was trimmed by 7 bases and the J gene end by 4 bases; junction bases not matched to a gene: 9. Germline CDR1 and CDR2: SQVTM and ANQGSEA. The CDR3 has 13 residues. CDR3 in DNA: TGCAGCGCTGGGACAGTCCCCGGAGAGACCCAGTACTTC. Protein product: CSAGTVPGETQYF.

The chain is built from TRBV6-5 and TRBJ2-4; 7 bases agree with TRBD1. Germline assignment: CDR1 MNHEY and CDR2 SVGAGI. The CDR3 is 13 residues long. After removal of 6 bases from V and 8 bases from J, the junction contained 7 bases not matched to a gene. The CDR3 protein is CASRRQGVDIQYF. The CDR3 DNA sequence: TGTGCCAGCAGACGCCAGGGGGTGGACATTCAGTACTTC.

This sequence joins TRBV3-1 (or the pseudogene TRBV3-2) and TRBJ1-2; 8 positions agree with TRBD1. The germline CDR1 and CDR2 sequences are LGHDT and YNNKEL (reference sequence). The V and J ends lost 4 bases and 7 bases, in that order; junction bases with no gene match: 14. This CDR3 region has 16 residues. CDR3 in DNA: TGTGCCAGCAGCCTCCGGACAGGGAATGGGGAGGGTGGCTACACCTTC. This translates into CASSLRTGNGEGGYTF.

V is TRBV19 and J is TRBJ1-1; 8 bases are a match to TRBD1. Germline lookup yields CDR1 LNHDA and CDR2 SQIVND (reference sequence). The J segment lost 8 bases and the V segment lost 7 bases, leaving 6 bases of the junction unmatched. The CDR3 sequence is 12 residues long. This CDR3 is CASKDREEEAFF. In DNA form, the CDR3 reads TGTGCCAGTAAGGACAGGGAGGAAGAAGCTTTCTTT.

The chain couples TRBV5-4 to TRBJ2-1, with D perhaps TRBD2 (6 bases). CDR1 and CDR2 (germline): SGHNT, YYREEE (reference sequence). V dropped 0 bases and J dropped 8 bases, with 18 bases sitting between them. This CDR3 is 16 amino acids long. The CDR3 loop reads CASSLAPLAQGDEQFF. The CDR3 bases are TGTGCCAGCAGCTTGGCCCCGCTAGCGCAGGGCGATGAGCAGTTCTTC.

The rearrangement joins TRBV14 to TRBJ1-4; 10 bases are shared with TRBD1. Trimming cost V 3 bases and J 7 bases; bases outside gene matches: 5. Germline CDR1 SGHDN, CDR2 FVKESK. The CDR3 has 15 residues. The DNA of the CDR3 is TGTGCCAGCAGCCAGACAGGGGGCTTTAGTGAAAAACTGTTTTTT. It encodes CASSQTGGFSEKLFF.

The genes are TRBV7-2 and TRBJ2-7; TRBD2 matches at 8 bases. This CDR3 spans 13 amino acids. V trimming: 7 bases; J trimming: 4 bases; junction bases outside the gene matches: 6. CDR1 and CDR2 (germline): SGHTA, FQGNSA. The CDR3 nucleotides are TGTGCCAGCACCCGGGAGGGACATTACGAGCAGTACTTC. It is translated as CASTREGHYEQYF.

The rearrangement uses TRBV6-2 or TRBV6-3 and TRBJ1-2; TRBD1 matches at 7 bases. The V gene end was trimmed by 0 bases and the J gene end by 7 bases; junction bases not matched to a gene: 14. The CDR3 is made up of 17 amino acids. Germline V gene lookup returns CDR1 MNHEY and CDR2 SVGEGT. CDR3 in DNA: TGTGCCAGCAGTTACTCAGGCGACAGGGTTGAGTTTTTTGGCTACACCTTC. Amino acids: CASSYSGDRVEFFGYTF.

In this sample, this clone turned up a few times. The CDR3 is CSASNSFNNEQFF. The CDR3, as DNA: TGCAGTGCTAGTAACTCGTTCAACAATGAGCAGTTCTTC. The chain has TRBV20-1 and TRBJ2-1; the D is unclear. The CDR3 is made up of 13 amino acids. Trimming stripped 3 bases from V and 5 bases from J, with 11 bases between. Germline CDR1 reads DFQATT; CDR2 reads SNEGSKA (reference sequence).

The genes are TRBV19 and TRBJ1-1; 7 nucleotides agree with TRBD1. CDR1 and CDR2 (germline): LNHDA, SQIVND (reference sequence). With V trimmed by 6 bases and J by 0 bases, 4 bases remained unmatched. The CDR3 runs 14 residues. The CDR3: CASRRGQLNTEAFF. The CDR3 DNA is TGTGCCAGTAGAAGGGGACAGTTGAACACTGAAGCTTTCTTT. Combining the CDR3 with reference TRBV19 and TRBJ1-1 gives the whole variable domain DGGITQSPKYLFRKEGQNVTLSCEQNLNHDAMYWYRQDPGQGLRLIYYSQIVNDFQKGDIAEGYSVSREKKESFPLTVTSAQKNPTAFYLCASRRGQLNTEAFFGQGTRLTVV.

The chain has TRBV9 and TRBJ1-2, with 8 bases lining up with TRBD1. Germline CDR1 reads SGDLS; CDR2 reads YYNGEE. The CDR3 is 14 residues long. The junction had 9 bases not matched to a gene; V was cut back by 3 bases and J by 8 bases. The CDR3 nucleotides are TGTGCCAGCAGCGGCAGGGGGCAATTCGAAGGCTACACCTTC. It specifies CASSGRGQFEGYTF. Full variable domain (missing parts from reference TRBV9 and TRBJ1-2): DSGVTQTPKHLITATGQRVTLRCSPRSGDLSVYWYQQSLDQGLQFLIQYYNGEERAKGNILERFSAQQFPDLHSELNLSSLELGDSALYFCASSGRGQFEGYTFGSGTRLTVV.

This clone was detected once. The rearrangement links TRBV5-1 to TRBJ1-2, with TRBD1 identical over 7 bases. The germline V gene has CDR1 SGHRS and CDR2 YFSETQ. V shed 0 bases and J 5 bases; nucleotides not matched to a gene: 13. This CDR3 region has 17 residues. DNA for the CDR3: TGCGCCAGCAGCTTGGGGGCAGGGGGATTAGGACGGTATGGCTACACCTTC. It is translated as CASSLGAGGLGRYGYTF.

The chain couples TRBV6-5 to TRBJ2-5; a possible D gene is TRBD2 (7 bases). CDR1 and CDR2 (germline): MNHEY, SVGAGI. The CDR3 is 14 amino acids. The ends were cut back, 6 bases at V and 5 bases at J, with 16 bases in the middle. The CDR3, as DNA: TGTGCCAGCAGGGAGGGGGGGGGCCGTGAGACCCAGTACTTC. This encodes CASREGGGRETQYF.

The CDR3 DNA follows: TGCGCCAGCAGCCAAGGGAGAGCGAACACCGGGGAGCTGTTTTTT. Protein product: CASSQGRANTGELFF. The V call is TRBV4-1, the J call TRBJ2-2; the D is unclear. Trimming pared 1 base from V and 0 bases from J, leaving 6 bases between. The germline gives CDR1 MGHRA, CDR2 YSYEKL. This CDR3 is 15 amino acids long.

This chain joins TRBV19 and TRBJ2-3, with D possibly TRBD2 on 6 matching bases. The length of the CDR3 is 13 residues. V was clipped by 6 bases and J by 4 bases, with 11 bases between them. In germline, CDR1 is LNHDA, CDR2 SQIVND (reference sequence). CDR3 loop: CASRASAADTQYF. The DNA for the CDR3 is TGTGCCAGTAGGGCTAGCGCAGCAGATACGCAGTATTTT.

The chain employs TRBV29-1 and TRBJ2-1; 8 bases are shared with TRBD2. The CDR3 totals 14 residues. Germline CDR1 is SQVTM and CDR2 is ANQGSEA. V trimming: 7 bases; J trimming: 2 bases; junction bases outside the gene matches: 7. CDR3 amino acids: CSANSGATYNEQFF. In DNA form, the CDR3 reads TGCAGCGCAAATAGCGGGGCCACCTACAATGAGCAGTTCTTC.

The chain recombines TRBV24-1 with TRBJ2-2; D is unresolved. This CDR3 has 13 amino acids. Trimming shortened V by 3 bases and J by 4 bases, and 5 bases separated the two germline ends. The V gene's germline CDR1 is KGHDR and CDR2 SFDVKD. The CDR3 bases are TGTGCCACCAGTGATCTGTTCACCGGGGAGCTGTTTTTT. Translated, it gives CATSDLFTGELFF.

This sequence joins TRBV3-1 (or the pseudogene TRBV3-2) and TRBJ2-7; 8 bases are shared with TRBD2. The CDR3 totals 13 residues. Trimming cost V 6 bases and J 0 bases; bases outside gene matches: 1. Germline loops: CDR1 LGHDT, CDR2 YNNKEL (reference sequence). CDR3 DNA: TGTGCCAGCAGAGCGGGAGCCTCCTACGAGCAGTACTTC. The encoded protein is CASRAGASYEQYF.

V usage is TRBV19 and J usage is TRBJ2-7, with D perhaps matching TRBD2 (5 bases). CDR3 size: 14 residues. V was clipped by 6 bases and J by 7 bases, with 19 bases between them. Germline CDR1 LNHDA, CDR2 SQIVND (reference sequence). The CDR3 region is CASSEQIGVGEQYF. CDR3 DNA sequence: TGTGCCAGTAGCGAGCAGATCGGGGTCGGAGAGCAGTACTTC.